The present T cell receptor beta chain was sequenced within a study of T-cell memory formation after mild COVID-19. In the study overall: Largely, TCR clusters stayed within a single donor. Points from the study as a whole: Contracting clones localized mainly to CM and EM when CD4+ and mainly to EMRA when CD8+. While clones contracting from day 15 to 85 were balanced between CD4 and CD8, later expanders leaned CD4+.

V was trimmed by 7 bases and J by 5 bases, leaving 14 bases between them. CDR1 is SGHNT and CDR2 is YENEEA in the germline V gene. The CDR3 is 14 residues long. This clonotype was counted ten times or more. What it binds is unknown. Each CDR3 protein gets one entry after TCRdb re-called the 5' RACE reads with MiXCR. The table has about 190,000 distinct CDR3 sequences, around 20% seen once. The receptor's source is an adult woman who had mild COVID-19 (a few samples of this study predate the infection). Cell type and time point are not known. The chain couples TRBV11-3 to TRBJ2-2; D is possibly TRBD1 or TRBD2 (5 bases each). The material sequenced was PBMCs or a T cell subset sorted from them (not recorded which). Here the CDR3 reads CASTPGGGTGELFF. CDR3 bases: TGTGCCAGCACCCCAGGTGGGGGAACCGGGGAGCTGTTTTTT.